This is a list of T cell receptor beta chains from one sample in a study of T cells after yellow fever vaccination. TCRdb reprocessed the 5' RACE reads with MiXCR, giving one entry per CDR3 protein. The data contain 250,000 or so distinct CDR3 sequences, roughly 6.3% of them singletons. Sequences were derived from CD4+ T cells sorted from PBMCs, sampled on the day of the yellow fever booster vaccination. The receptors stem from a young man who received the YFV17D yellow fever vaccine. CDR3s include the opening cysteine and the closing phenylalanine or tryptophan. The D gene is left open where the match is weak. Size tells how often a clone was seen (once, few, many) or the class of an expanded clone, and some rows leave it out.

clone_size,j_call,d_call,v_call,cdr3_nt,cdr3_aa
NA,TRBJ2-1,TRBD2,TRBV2,TGTGCCAGCGTGGAAACTAGCGGGATCTATGAGCAGTTCTTC,CASVETSGIYEQFF
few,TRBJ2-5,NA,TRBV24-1,TGTGCCACCAGTGATCCGTCGGCTGGAGATCTGGAGACCCAGTACTTC,CATSDPSAGDLETQYF
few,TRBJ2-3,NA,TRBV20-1,TGCAGTGCTAGAGAGGGCAGGGGTGGCGATACGCAGTATTTT,CSAREGRGGDTQYF
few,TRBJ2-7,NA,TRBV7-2,TGTGCCAGCAGCGTTAGCGGAATCTACGAGCAGTACTTC,CASSVSGIYEQYF
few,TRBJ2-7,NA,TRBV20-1,TGCAGTGCTAGAGAAGCAGGGCCAACGGGGGACGAGCAGTACTTC,CSAREAGPTGDEQYF
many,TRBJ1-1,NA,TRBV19,TGTGCCAGTAGTATGGGGGAGGTGAACACTGAAGCTTTCTTT,CASSMGEVNTEAFF
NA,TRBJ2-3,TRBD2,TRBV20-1,TGCAGTGCCGGACTCGGGAGGGATACGCAGTATTTT,CSAGLGRDTQYF
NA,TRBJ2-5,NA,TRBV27,TGTGCCAGCAGATCAAAATTACAAGAGACCCAGTACTTC,CASRSKLQETQYF
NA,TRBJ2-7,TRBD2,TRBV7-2,TGTGCCAGTTCCCGGGGCGGGAGTCCCGCCTACGAGCAGTACTTC,CASSRGGSPAYEQYF
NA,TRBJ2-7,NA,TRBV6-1,TGTGCCAGCAGTACCCCGGGCCTAACCTACGAGCAGTACTTC,CASSTPGLTYEQYF
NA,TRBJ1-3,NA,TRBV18,TGTGCCAGCTCAGGTTCCTCTGGAAACACCATATATTTT,CASSGSSGNTIYF
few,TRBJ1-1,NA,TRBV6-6,TGTGCCAGCAGTCCGGGGCCCAGTGAAGCTTTCTTT,CASSPGPSEAFF
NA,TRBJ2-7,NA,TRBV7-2,TGTGCCAGCAGCCTGGACGGAGACTACGAGCAGTACTTC,CASSLDGDYEQYF
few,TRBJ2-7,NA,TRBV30,TGTGCCTGGAGTGTCCAGGGCGAGCAGTACTTC,CAWSVQGEQYF
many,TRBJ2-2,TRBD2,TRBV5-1,TGCGCCAGCAAGCCCGGGACTAGCGGGAGTGCTACCGGGGAGCTGTTTTTT,CASKPGTSGSATGELFF
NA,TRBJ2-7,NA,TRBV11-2,TGTGCCAGCAGCCCGCGCATCCGGCGATCCTACGAGCAGTACTTC,CASSPRIRRSYEQYF
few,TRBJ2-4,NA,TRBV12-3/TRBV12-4,TGTGCCAGCAGTTTCCCCCGTAGTCGGGCCAAAAACATTCAGTACTTC,CASSFPRSRAKNIQYF
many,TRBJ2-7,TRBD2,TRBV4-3,TGCGCCAGCAGCCAAGGGGCGGGGGGACTAGCCCCACAAGACTACGAGCAGTACTTC,CASSQGAGGLAPQDYEQYF
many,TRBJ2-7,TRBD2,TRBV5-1,TGCGCCAGCAAAGTGCACGGACTAGCGGGAGGGCCTATCTACGAGCAGTACTTC,CASKVHGLAGGPIYEQYF
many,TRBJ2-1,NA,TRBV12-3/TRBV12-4,TGTGCCAGCACCTCCCGGCAGTTCTACAATGAGCAGTTCTTC,CASTSRQFYNEQFF
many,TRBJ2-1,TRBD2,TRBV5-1,TGCGCCAGCGGGGTTGGGACTAGCGGGAGTCATGAGCAGTTCTTC,CASGVGTSGSHEQFF
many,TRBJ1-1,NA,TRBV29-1,TGCAGCGTTGAAGATCAGGGGAACACTGAAGCTTTCTTT,CSVEDQGNTEAFF
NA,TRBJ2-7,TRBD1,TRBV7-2,TGTGCCAGCAGCATACGGACAGGGGACTCCTACGAGCAGTACTTC,CASSIRTGDSYEQYF
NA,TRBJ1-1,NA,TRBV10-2,TGCGCCAGCACCCCTTTGGCCCCCACTGAAGCTTTCTTT,CASTPLAPTEAFF
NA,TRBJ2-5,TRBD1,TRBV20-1,TGCAGTGCTAGAGCCAGGGGGCTGGAGACCCAGTACTTC,CSARARGLETQYF
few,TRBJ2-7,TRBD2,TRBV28,TGTGCCAGCGAACCGGGACTAGCGGGTCATGAGCAGTACTTC,CASEPGLAGHEQYF
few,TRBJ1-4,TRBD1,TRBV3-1,TGTGCCAGCGCACCGGGACAGGGGCGTGAAAAACTGTTTTTT,CASAPGQGREKLFF
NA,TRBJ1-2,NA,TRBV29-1,TGCAGCGTTGTTCTCCAAACCAGGACGGGTGGCTACACCTTC,CSVVLQTRTGGYTF
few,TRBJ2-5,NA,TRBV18,TGTGCCAGCTCGCCGGGGGCTATCCAAGAGACCCAGTACTTC,CASSPGAIQETQYF
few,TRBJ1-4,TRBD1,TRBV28,TGTGCCAGCAGGGGGACAGGGAATACTAATGAAAAACTGTTTTTT,CASRGTGNTNEKLFF
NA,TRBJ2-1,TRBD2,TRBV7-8,TGTGCCAGCAGCACCAGAGGACTAGCGGGATGGTTGAATGAGCAGTTCTTC,CASSTRGLAGWLNEQFF
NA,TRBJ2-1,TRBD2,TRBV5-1,TGCGCCAGCAGCCCCAAAGGGACTAGCGGGAGGAATGAGCAGTTCTTC,CASSPKGTSGRNEQFF
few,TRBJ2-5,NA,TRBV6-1,TGTGCCAGCAGGGGACACGGGGAGGGGAGTGAGACCCAGTACTTC,CASRGHGEGSETQYF
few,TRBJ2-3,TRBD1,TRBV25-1,TGTGCCAGCAGTCCAATTCCGGGACAGGGGTCCCGCACAGATACGCAGTATTTT,CASSPIPGQGSRTDTQYF
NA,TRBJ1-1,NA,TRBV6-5,TGTGCCAGCAGTTACGGGCGGCCGCTGGACACTGAAGCTTTCTTT,CASSYGRPLDTEAFF
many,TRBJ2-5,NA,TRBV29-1,TGCAGTGCCTCGCGACGCCAGGGTAAAGAGACCCAGTACTTC,CSASRRQGKETQYF
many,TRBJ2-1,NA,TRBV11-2,TGTGCCAGCAGAATAAGGGCCGGTGAGCAGTTCTTC,CASRIRAGEQFF
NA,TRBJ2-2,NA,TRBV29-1,TGCAGCGTGAGGAGGGGGAGCGGGGAGCTGTTTTTT,CSVRRGSGELFF
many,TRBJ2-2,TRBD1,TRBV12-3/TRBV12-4,TGTGCCAGCAGGGGACAGGGTACCACCGGGGAGCTGTTTTTT,CASRGQGTTGELFF
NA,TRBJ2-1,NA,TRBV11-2,TGTGCCAGCAGGGCGAGCGGGCGATCCTACAATGAGCAGTTCTTC,CASRASGRSYNEQFF
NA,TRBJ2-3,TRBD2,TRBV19,TGTGCCAGTAGTAAACTAGCGGGGGAGTCAGATACGCAGTATTTT,CASSKLAGESDTQYF
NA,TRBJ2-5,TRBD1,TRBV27,TGTGCCAGCAGTCACAGGGGGTCCCAAGAGACCCAGTACTTC,CASSHRGSQETQYF
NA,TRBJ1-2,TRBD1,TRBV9,TGTGCCAGCAGCGTAGGGCAGGGGGACTTCTATGGCTACACCTTC,CASSVGQGDFYGYTF
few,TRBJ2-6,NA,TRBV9,TGTGCCAGCAGCGTAGCAGGGTCCGCAAACCTCTCTGGGGCCAACGTCCTGACTTTC,CASSVAGSANLSGANVLTF
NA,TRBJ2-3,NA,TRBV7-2,TGTGCCAGCAGCTTATGGGGTCTGGTTTTTGATACGCAGTATTTT,CASSLWGLVFDTQYF
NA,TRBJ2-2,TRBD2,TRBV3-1,TGTGCCTTCAGTTTATTCCCTAGCGGGAGGATTAGCACCGGGGAGCTGTTTTTT,CAFSLFPSGRISTGELFF
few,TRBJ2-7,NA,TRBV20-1,TGCAGTGCCACTCCCGGCCTGCCCTCCTACGAGCAGTACTTC,CSATPGLPSYEQYF
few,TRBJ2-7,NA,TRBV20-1,TGCAGTGCTAGAGCGGGGGCCAGTTCCTACGAGCAGTACTTC,CSARAGASSYEQYF
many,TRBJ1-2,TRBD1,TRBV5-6,TGTGCCAGCAGCTTGGTGACAGGGGCCTTGGAGGGCTACACCTTC,CASSLVTGALEGYTF